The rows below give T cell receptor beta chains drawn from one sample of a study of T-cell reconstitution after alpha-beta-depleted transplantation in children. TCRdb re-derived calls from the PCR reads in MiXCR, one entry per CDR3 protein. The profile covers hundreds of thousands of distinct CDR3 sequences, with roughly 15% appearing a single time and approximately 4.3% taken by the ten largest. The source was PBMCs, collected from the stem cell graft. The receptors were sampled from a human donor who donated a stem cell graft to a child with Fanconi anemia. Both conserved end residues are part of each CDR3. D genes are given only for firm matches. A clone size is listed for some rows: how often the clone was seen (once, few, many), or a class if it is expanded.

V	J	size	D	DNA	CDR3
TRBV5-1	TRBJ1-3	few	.	TGCGCCAGCAGCCTGGGACTTCAAGAAAACACCATATATTTT	CASSLGLQENTIYF
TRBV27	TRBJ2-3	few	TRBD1	TGTGCCAGTCTCGGGACAGGGGACGCCAGAGATACGCAGTATTTT	CASLGTGDARDTQYF
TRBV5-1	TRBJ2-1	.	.	TGCGCCAGCAGCTCAACACCGGGACCTAGAGGCTACAATGAGCAGTTCTTC	CASSSTPGPRGYNEQFF
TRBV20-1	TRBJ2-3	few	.	TGCAGTGCCCCGGCCCCAGATACGCAGTATTTT	CSAPAPDTQYF
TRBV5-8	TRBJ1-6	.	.	TGTGCCAGCAGCGCGGACAGATCCTCACCCCTCCACTTT	CASSADRSSPLHF
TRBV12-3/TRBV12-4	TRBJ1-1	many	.	TGTGCCAGCAGTTTTGCCCAGATGAACACTGAAGCTTTCTTT	CASSFAQMNTEAFF
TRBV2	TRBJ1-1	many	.	TGTGCCAGCAGTGTAGAGGGGAACACTGAAGCTTTCTTT	CASSVEGNTEAFF
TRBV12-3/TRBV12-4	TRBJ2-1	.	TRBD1	TGTGCCAGCAGTTTAGCGAGGGCAGGGGGCTTAAAGGATGAGCAGTTCTTC	CASSLARAGGLKDEQFF
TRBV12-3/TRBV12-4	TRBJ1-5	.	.	TGTGCCAGCAGTCAACTGACGGCCCGGGGGCCCCAGCATTTT	CASSQLTARGPQHF
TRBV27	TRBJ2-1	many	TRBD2	TGTGCCAGCAGTGTGGGCGGGGGGGCAAAAGAGCAGTTCTTC	CASSVGGGAKEQFF
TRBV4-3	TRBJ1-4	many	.	TGCGCCAGCAGCCAAGATCCGGGCTTTGAGGAAAAACTGTTTTTT	CASSQDPGFEEKLFF
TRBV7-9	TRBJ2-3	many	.	TGTGCCAGCAGCTCTACAGAACGGGACACAGATACGCAGTATTTT	CASSSTERDTDTQYF
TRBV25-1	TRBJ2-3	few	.	TGTGCCAGCAGTGACCCCGGACAGAGCACAGATACGCAGTATTTT	CASSDPGQSTDTQYF
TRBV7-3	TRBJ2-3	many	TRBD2	TGTGCCAGCAGCATGGGGGGGTACCCCACAGATACGCAGTATTTT	CASSMGGYPTDTQYF
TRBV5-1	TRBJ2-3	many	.	TGCGCCAGCAGCCCTGCTCGGGGCCCGAGGGATACGCAGTATTTT	CASSPARGPRDTQYF